These T cell receptor beta chains were read from a single sample in a study of blood T cell repertoires in COVID-19. Measured with immunoSEQ multiplex PCR; TCRdb has only the in-frame clones, and not every one. The repertoire consists of some 300,000 clones, with roughly 87% occurring once and the leading ten covering roughly 2.1%. Sequencing was done on a sample of peripheral blood. These receptors all stem from a man aged 18 to 30 with active or convalescent COVID-19. The CDR3 runs from the conserved cysteine through the conserved F or W. D genes are given only for firm matches. Clone size is not always given. Where it is, it says once, few, many or a class for expanded clones.

>TRBJ2-1|.|TRBV4-2|TRBD2
TGTGCCAGCAGCCGAGGGGGACTAGCGGGAGACGATGAGCAGTTCTTC
CASSRGGLAGDDEQFF
>TRBJ1-1|.|TRBV29-1|.
TGCAGCGTTGAAAGGGGGGGGACTGAAGCTTTCTTT
CSVERGGTEAFF
>TRBJ2-5|.|TRBV7-2|.
TGTGCCAGCAGCCCCCATTGGAGAGGCTTGGAGACCCAGTACTTC
CASSPHWRGLETQYF
>TRBJ1-6|.|TRBV6-1|.
TGTGCCAGCAGTGAGTTCGTAACGGGGGGGTATGGTTCCTCACCCCTCCACTTT
CASSEFVTGGYGSSPLHF
>TRBJ1-3|.|TRBV19|.
TGTGCCAGTAGTATTGGGGCCTCTGGAAACACCATATATTTT
CASSIGASGNTIYF
>TRBJ1-4|.|TRBV4-1|.
TGCGCCAGCAGCCAGCTTGGGGGGGTGGGTGAAAAACTGTTTTTT
CASSQLGGVGEKLFF
>TRBJ2-3|.|TRBV5-1|TRBD1
TGCGCCAGCAGCTTGGTTCCAGGGGGCATGACCTCTACGCAGTATTTT
CASSLVPGGMTSTQYF
>TRBJ2-1|.|TRBV5-4|TRBD2
TGTGCCAGCAGCTTGGGGCTAGCGGGAGAAGGTGAGCAGTTCTTC
CASSLGLAGEGEQFF
>TRBJ1-4|once|TRBV12-3/TRBV12-4|TRBD1
TGTCAGCCGCGGGACAGGATTAATGAAAAACTGTTTTTT
CQPRDRINEKLFF
>TRBJ2-3|.|TRBV11-2|TRBD2
TGTGCCAGCAGCTCCCGACTAGCGGGAGGGACAGATACGCAGTATTTT
CASSSRLAGGTDTQYF
>TRBJ1-6|.|TRBV2|.
TGTGCCGTAGATGGAGGCAGGAATAATTCACCCCTCCACTTT
CAVDGGRNNSPLHF
>TRBJ2-7|.|TRBV6-5|TRBD1
TGTGCCAGCAGCCGTACCCGGACAGGGTATAGAGAGCAGTACTTC
CASSRTRTGYREQYF
>TRBJ1-5|.|TRBV3-1/TRBV3-2|TRBD1
TGTGCCAGCAGCCAAGGGACAGGGAATCAGCCCCAGCATTTT
CASSQGTGNQPQHF
>TRBJ2-7|once|TRBV13|TRBD2
TGTGCCAGCAGCCCCGCGCCTAGCGGGAGGGCCCGCGAGCAGTACTTC
CASSPAPSGRAREQYF
>TRBJ2-3|few|TRBV7-8|TRBD1
TGTGCCAGCTCCCGGACAGGGATGTCGGATACGCAGTATTTT
CASSRTGMSDTQYF
>TRBJ2-7|.|TRBV7-8|.
TGTGCCAGCAGCGGTAGCTCCTACGAGCAGTACTTC
CASSGSSYEQYF
>TRBJ1-5|.|TRBV4-3|.
TGCGCCAGCAGCCAAGATGGTAGTCAGCCCCAGCATTTT
CASSQDGSQPQHF
>TRBJ2-3|.|TRBV29-1|.
TGCAGCGCCGACAGCTTGAGGACAGATACGCAGTATTTT
CSADSLRTDTQYF
>TRBJ1-1|.|TRBV5-1|.
TGCGCCAGCAGCTCCGCAAACCGGGGAGAAGCTTTCTTT
CASSSANRGEAFF
>TRBJ1-4|once|TRBV6-6|.
TGTGCCAGCAGCCCCCGACTGGAAAATGAAAAACTGTTTTTT
CASSPRLENEKLFF
>TRBJ2-2|.|TRBV7-2|TRBD2
TGTGCCAGCAGCCCAAAGGGACTAGCGGGAGGCCGGGAGCTGTTTTTT
CASSPKGLAGGRELFF
>TRBJ2-3|.|TRBV5-1|TRBD2
TGCGCCAGCAGCTCCACACTAGCGGGGCCCACAGATACGCAGTATTTT
CASSSTLAGPTDTQYF
>TRBJ1-5|.|TRBV2|.
TGTGCCAGCATGTTGCGACAGCCCCAGCATTTT
CASMLRQPQHF
>TRBJ1-4|.|TRBV4-1|TRBD1
TGCGCCAGCAGCCACCGGACAGGGATAAATGAAAAACTGTTTTTT
CASSHRTGINEKLFF
>TRBJ2-7|once|TRBV3-1/TRBV3-2|.
TGTGCCAGCAGCCCCCCGGGCAGGGGATCCTACGAGCAGTACTTC
CASSPPGRGSYEQYF
>TRBJ1-2|.|TRBV29-1|.
TGCAGCGCCCTGGGGCAGGACGGATGGTATGGCTACACCTTC
CSALGQDGWYGYTF
>TRBJ2-7|.|TRBV11-2|.
TGTGCCAGCAGCCAGCCCACTCTCCCAGGGGCCTACGAGCAGTACTTC
CASSQPTLPGAYEQYF
>TRBJ1-6|.|TRBV5-6|TRBD1
TGTGCCAGCAGCCCACCGGGACAGGGGAATTCACCCCTCCACTTT
CASSPPGQGNSPLHF
>TRBJ1-2|.|TRBV6-5|.
TGTGCCAGCAGTACCCGGGACTTCTATGGCTACACCTTC
CASSTRDFYGYTF
>TRBJ2-1|.|TRBV7-9|TRBD2
TGTGCCAGCAGCCCCTCAGCGGGAGTGGCTGGAAATGAGCAGTTCTTC
CASSPSAGVAGNEQFF
>TRBJ2-1|few|TRBV11-3|.
TGTGCCAGCAGCTTGGGACTCTACAATGAGCAGTTCTTC
CASSLGLYNEQFF
>TRBJ2-7|.|TRBV2|TRBD2
TGTGCCAGCAGGCCGACTAGCGGGAGGGACGAGCAGTACTTC
CASRPTSGRDEQYF
>TRBJ2-1|.|TRBV7-2|.
TGTGCCAGCAGCGAGGACAAAAGCTCCTACAATGAGCAGTTCTTC
CASSEDKSSYNEQFF
>TRBJ2-7|.|TRBV10-2|TRBD2
TGCGCCAGCAGAGGACTAGCGGTGAACCCCTACGAGCAGTACTTC
CASRGLAVNPYEQYF
>TRBJ2-5|.|TRBV6-5|TRBD1
TGTGCCAGCACCCAGACAGGGCCGGAGACCCAGTACTTC
CASTQTGPETQYF
>TRBJ1-5|.|TRBV27|TRBD1
TGTGCCAGCAGTCGCCCAGGGGGGCCCCAGCATTTT
CASSRPGGPQHF
>TRBJ1-1|.|TRBV2|.
TGTGCCAGCAAGGACACTGTGAACACTGAAGCTTTCTTT
CASKDTVNTEAFF
>TRBJ2-2|.|TRBV2|.
TGTGCCAGCAGTGAGAGACAGTTAACCGGGGAGCTGTTTTTT
CASSERQLTGELFF
>TRBJ1-2|.|TRBV29-1|TRBD1
TGCAGCGTCGGAGGACAGGGGGCTTATGGCTACACCTTC
CSVGGQGAYGYTF
>TRBJ2-2|.|TRBV29-1|.
TGCAGCGTTGAGCGGCTAGTAGGCACCGGGGAGCTGTTTTTT
CSVERLVGTGELFF
>TRBJ2-1|once|TRBV27|TRBD2
TGTGCCAGCAAATCCGCTCTAGGGACTAGCGGGAGATATGAGCAGTTCTTC
CASKSALGTSGRYEQFF